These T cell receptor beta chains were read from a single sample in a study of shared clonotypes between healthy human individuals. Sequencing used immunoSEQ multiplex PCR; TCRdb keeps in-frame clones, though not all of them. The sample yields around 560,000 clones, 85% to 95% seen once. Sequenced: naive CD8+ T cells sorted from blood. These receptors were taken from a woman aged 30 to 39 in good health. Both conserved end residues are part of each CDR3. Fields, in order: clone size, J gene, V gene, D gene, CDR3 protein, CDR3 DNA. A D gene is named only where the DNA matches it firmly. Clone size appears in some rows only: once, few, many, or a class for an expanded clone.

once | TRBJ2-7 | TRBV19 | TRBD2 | CASSPSGRSYEQYF | TGTGCCAGTAGCCCTAGCGGGCGATCCTACGAGCAGTACTTC
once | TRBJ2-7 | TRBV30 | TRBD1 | CAWGETGGHEQYF | TGTGCCTGGGGGGAGACAGGGGGCCACGAGCAGTACTTC
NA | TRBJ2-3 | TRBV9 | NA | CASSVPSGDTDTQYF | TGTGCCAGCAGCGTACCCAGCGGAGACACAGATACGCAGTATTTT
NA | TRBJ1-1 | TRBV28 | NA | CASSLARNTEAFF | TGTGCCAGCAGTTTAGCCAGAAACACTGAAGCTTTCTTT
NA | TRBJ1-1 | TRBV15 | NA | CATSTTGAEAFF | TGTGCCACCAGCACAACGGGGGCTGAAGCTTTCTTT
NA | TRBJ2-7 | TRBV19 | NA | CASSVWGGSAYEQYF | TGTGCCAGTAGTGTATGGGGCGGAAGCGCCTACGAGCAGTACTTC
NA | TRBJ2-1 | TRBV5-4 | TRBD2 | CASSTGLAGGPYNEQFF | TGTGCCAGCAGCACCGGACTAGCGGGGGGTCCCTACAATGAGCAGTTCTTC
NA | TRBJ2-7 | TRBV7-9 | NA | CASSLGTGFIGEQYF | TGTGCCAGCAGCTTAGGGACCGGGTTCATCGGGGAGCAGTACTTC
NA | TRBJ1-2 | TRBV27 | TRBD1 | CASSLSTGVGYTF | TGTGCCAGCAGTTTGTCGACAGGGGTTGGCTACACCTTC
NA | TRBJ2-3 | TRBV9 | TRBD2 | CASSGSSGEAYTDTQYF | TGTGCCAGCAGCGGTTCTAGCGGGGAAGCTTACACAGATACGCAGTATTTT
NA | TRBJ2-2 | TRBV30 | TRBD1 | CAWSVRKGQVVSSRTGELFF | TGTGCCTGGAGTGTACGTAAGGGACAGGTCGTCTCCTCACGGACCGGGGAGCTGTTTTTT
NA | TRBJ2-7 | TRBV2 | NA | CASGGTSSYEQYF | TGTGCCAGCGGGGGGACGAGCTCCTACGAGCAGTACTTC
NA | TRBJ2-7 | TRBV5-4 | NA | CASSLGGTYEQYF | TGTGCCAGCAGCTTGGGCGGGACCTACGAGCAGTACTTC
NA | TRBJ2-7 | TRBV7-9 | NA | CATHFKGEQYF | TGTGCCACCCATTTTAAGGGGGAGCAGTACTTC
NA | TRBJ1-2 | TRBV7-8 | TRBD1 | CASSLDRGSGYTF | TGTGCCAGCAGCTTAGACAGGGGGTCTGGCTACACCTTC
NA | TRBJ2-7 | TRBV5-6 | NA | CASSRAERDYEQYF | TGTGCCAGCAGCAGAGCCGAACGGGACTACGAGCAGTACTTC
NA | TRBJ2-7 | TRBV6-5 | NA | CASSYGPAYEQYF | TGTGCCAGCAGTTACGGGCCGGCCTACGAGCAGTACTTC
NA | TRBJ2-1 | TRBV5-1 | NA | CASSPHGTNHTEENNEQFF | TGCGCCAGCAGCCCACACGGGACCAACCATACCGAGGAAAACAATGAGCAGTTCTTC
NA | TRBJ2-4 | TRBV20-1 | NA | CSAREGREYF | TGCAGTGCTAGAGAGGGCAGGGAGTACTTC
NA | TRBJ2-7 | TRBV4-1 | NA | CASSQVKRPIYEQYF | TGCGCCAGCAGCCAAGTCAAGCGGCCCATCTACGAGCAGTACTTC
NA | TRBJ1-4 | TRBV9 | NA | CASSVDSDSNEKLFF | TGTGCCAGCAGCGTAGATAGTGACAGTAATGAAAAACTGTTTTTT
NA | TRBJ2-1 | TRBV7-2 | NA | CASSLLSGSYEQFF | TGTGCCAGCAGCTTACTGTCCGGGAGCTATGAGCAGTTCTTC
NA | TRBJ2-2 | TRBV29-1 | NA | CSVDDRGPNTGELFF | TGCAGCGTTGACGACCGAGGACCAAACACCGGGGAGCTGTTTTTT
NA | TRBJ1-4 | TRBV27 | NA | CASSSTFDRLFF | TGTGCCAGCAGTTCTACCTTCGATCGTCTGTTTTTT
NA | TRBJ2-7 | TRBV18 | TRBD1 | CASSPSGQPPYEQYF | TGTGCCAGCTCACCTTCGGGACAGCCGCCCTACGAGCAGTACTTC
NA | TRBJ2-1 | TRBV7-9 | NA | CASSSGRLSYNEQFF | TGTGCCAGCAGCTCAGGGAGGTTGTCTTACAATGAGCAGTTCTTC
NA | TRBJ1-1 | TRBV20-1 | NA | CSAESSEAFF | TGCAGTGCCGAAAGCTCTGAAGCTTTCTTT
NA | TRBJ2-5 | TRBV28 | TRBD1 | CASSLTGVGETQYF | TGTGCCAGCAGTTTAACAGGGGTTGGAGAGACCCAGTACTTC
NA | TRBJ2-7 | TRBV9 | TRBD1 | CASSAGTGGYEQYF | TGTGCCAGCAGCGCAGGGACAGGGGGGTACGAGCAGTACTTC
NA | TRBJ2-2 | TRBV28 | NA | CASSAPEGGTGELFF | TGTGCCAGCAGTGCTCCGGAAGGGGGCACCGGGGAGCTGTTTTTT
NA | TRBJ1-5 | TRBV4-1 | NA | CASSQETMTVNQPQHF | TGCGCCAGCAGCCAAGAAACAATGACAGTCAATCAGCCCCAGCATTTT
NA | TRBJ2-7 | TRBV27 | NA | CASSVTASYEQYF | TGTGCCAGCAGTGTGACAGCTAGCTACGAGCAGTACTTC
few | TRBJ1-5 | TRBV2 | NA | CASSEADTEVQPQHF | TGTGCCAGCAGTGAAGCAGATACAGAGGTTCAGCCCCAGCATTTT
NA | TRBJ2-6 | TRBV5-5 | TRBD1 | CASSPGTGVIPGANVLTF | TGTGCCAGCAGCCCCGGGACAGGGGTTATTCCTGGGGCCAACGTCCTGACTTTC
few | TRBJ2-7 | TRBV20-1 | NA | CSAANSEQYF | TGCAGTGCTGCGAATAGCGAGCAGTACTTC
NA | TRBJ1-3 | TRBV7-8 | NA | CASSSEVRGSGNTIYF | TGTGCCAGCAGCTCAGAGGTTAGGGGTAGTGGAAACACCATATATTTT
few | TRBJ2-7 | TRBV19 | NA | CASSAAPIYEQYF | TGTGCCAGTAGTGCAGCCCCAATCTACGAGCAGTACTTC
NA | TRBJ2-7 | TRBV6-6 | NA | CASSYGGEQYF | TGTGCCAGCAGTTACGGGGGGGAGCAGTACTTC
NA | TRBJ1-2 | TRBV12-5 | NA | CASAFGTGNYGYTF | TGTGCTAGTGCTTTCGGCACAGGAAACTATGGCTACACCTTC
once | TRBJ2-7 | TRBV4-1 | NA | CASSHTGTPREYEQYF | TGCGCCAGCAGCCACACCGGGACACCGAGAGAGTACGAGCAGTACTTC
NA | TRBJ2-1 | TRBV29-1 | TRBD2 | CSDYSGRANEQFF | TGCAGCGATTATAGCGGGAGGGCAAATGAGCAGTTCTTC
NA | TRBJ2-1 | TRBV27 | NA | CASSFGGGLLNEQFF | TGTGCCAGCAGTTTTGGAGGGGGCCTGTTGAATGAGCAGTTCTTC
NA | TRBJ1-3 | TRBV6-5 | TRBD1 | CASSSQGNTIYF | TGTGCCAGCAGTTCACAGGGGAACACCATATATTTT
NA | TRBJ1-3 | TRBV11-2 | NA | CASSAYSGNTIYF | TGTGCCAGCAGTGCGTACTCTGGAAACACCATATATTTT
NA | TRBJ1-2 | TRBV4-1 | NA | CASSAGTGDLYGYTF | TGCGCCAGCAGCGCAGGGACGGGGGACCTATATGGCTACACCTTC
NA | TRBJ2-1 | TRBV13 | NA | CASSLVPSTNEQFF | TGTGCCAGCAGCTTAGTTCCCTCTACGAATGAGCAGTTCTTC
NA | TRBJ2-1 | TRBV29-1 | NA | CSAGAQGEQFF | TGCAGCGCCGGGGCCCAAGGTGAGCAGTTCTTC
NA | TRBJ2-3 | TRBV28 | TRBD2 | CASSTPDLADTDTQYF | TGTGCCAGCAGTACCCCGGATCTAGCGGACACAGATACGCAGTATTTT